Listed here are 20 T cell receptor beta chains from one sample, sequenced in a study of CD8+ T cells in alopecia areata. This sample's treatment: oral pan-JAK inhibitor, 5-10 mg twice daily. Following RNA extraction, reverse transcription yielded cDNA that acted as the sequencing template. Clones were sequenced by immunoSEQ multiplex PCR, and TCRdb holds only the in-frame ones, with some missing. The repertoire consists of 110,000 or so clones, with 45% to 65% occurring once and the leading ten covering under 3.5%. The starting material was CD4+ T cells sorted from blood, obtained at week 24, from a patient treated with tofacitinib. These receptors were collected from a human donor with alopecia areata.

This clone was detected only a few times. The chain combines TRBV6-6 with TRBJ2-1; D not resolved. The V gene's germline CDR1 is MNHNY and CDR2 SVGAGI (reference sequence). Trimming removed 6 bases from V and 3 bases from J, with 12 bases in between. This CDR3 is 14 amino acids long. The CDR3 DNA sequence: TGTGCCAGCAGCCTGCGTGGTAGCTACAATGAGCAGTTCTTC. Its translation: CASSLRGSYNEQFF.

The chain carries TRBV14 and TRBJ2-5; 7 positions match TRBD2. CDR3 length: 18 amino acids. The V gene end was trimmed by 3 bases and the J gene end by 2 bases; junction bases not matched to a gene: 15. CDR1 is SGHDN and CDR2 is FVKESK in the germline V gene. CDR3 nucleotides: TGTGCCAGCAGCCACCGACGGGAAAAGCGGGGACTACAAGAGACCCAGTACTTC. It specifies CASSHRREKRGLQETQYF.

The chain employs TRBV7-2 and TRBJ1-5, with a tentative D call TRBD1 (6 bases). This CDR3 region has 13 residues. From germline, CDR1 is SGHTA and CDR2 FQGNSA. The V and J ends lost 5 bases and 6 bases respectively, with 11 bases between them. The CDR3 is CASSLTGSQPQHF. CDR3 DNA sequence: TGTGCCAGCAGCCTAACAGGGAGTCAGCCCCAGCATTTT.

This chain uses TRBV7-2 with TRBJ2-5; D is unresolved. V was shortened by 0 bases and J by 5 bases, with 19 bases between the two germline ends. The germline V gene encodes CDR1 SGHTA and CDR2 FQGNSA. The CDR3 sequence is 17 residues long. DNA of the CDR3: TGTGCCAGCAGCTTAGCATTACGTCTGGGATTGATGGAGACCCAGTACTTC. It specifies CASSLALRLGLMETQYF.

The J gene is TRBJ2-7, the V gene TRBV7-2, with TRBD1 as a possible D gene (6 bases). The CDR3 is 13 amino acids. Germline V gives CDR1 SGHTA, CDR2 FQGNSA. V was pared by 3 bases and J by 2 bases, with 8 bases between. This CDR3 is CASSFGQTYEQYF. The CDR3 DNA is TGTGCCAGCAGCTTTGGACAGACCTACGAGCAGTACTTC.

The genes are TRBV15 and TRBJ1-5; D unresolved. V was cut by 1 base and J by 0 bases, with 13 bases left in between. The V gene's germline CDR1 is LNHNV and CDR2 YYDKDF (reference sequence). The CDR3 runs 17 residues. CDR3 amino acids: CATSRVGQIYSNQPQHF. The CDR3 coding sequence is TGTGCCACCAGCAGAGTAGGGCAGATTTATAGCAATCAGCCCCAGCATTTT.

The genes are TRBV27 and TRBJ2-3; 8 nucleotides line up with TRBD2. The V and J ends lost 11 bases and 5 bases, in that order; junction bases with no gene match: 6. The germline V gene encodes CDR1 MNHEY and CDR2 SMNVEV (reference sequence). This CDR3 spans 12 amino acids. The CDR3: CASGGALDTQYF. CDR3 in DNA: TGTGCCTCCGGGGGGGCCCTAGATACGCAGTATTTT.

The chain joins TRBV7-2 to TRBJ2-5; 15 bases fit TRBD2. The CDR3 spans 17 residues. The germline V gene encodes CDR1 SGHTA and CDR2 FQGNSA. V shed 4 bases and J 5 bases; nucleotides not matched to a gene: 8. CDR3 coding DNA: TGTGCCAGCAGCTCCGGACTAGCGGGGGGGCCTGAGGAGACCCAGTACTTC. Its protein is CASSSGLAGGPEETQYF.

The chain uses TRBV6-5 and TRBJ1-3; the D is unclear. The V end was cut by 0 bases, the J end by 0 bases, with 9 bases between. There are 16 residues in the CDR3. Germline values: CDR1 MNHEY, CDR2 SVGAGI. The DNA of the CDR3 is TGTGCCAGCAGTTACTCGCCAGCGTACTCTGGAAACACCATATATTTT. Amino acid sequence: CASSYSPAYSGNTIYF.

V is TRBV30 and J is TRBJ2-5; no reliable D call. Germline loops: CDR1 GTSNPN, CDR2 SVGIG (reference sequence). CDR3 size: 13 residues. V gave up 0 bases and J gave up 4 bases, with 9 bases separating them. CDR3 in DNA: TGTGCCTGGAGTGTACATGGTGGAGAGACCCAGTACTTC. It is translated as CAWSVHGGETQYF.

The V call is TRBV11-3, the J call TRBJ2-5, with 11 nucleotides matching TRBD2. Germline V CDR1 and CDR2: SGHNT, YENEEA. This CDR3 spans 15 amino acids. The junction had 0 bases not matched to a gene; V was cut back by 1 base and J by 2 bases. The CDR3 nucleotides read TGTGCCAGCAGCTTAGGACTAGCGGGGCAAGAGACCCAGTACTTC. It is translated as CASSLGLAGQETQYF.

The chain joins TRBV6-5 to TRBJ2-7; 9 bases are shared with TRBD2. Germline assignment: CDR1 MNHEY and CDR2 SVGAGI. Trimming cost V 6 bases and J 2 bases; bases outside gene matches: 2. The CDR3 covers 13 residues. CDR3 bases: TGTGCCAGCAGGTCTAGCGGGGCCTACGAGCAGTACTTC. It is translated as CASRSSGAYEQYF.

The gene calls are TRBV2 and TRBJ2-2, with 7 nucleotides matching TRBD1. This CDR3 region has 13 residues. The J segment lost 7 bases and the V segment lost 6 bases, leaving 5 bases of the junction unmatched. CDR1 and CDR2 from the germline V gene are SNHLY and FYNNEI. CDR3 sequence reads: CASSYPGGGELFF. In nucleotides, the CDR3 is TGTGCCAGCAGCTACCCAGGGGGCGGGGAGCTGTTTTTT. Based on the CDR3 plus reference TRBV2 and TRBJ2-2, the full variable domain is EPEVTQTPSHQVTQMGQEVILRCVPISNHLYFYWYRQILGQKVEFLVSFYNNEISEKSEIFDDQFSVERPDGSNFTLKIRSTKLEDSAMYFCASSYPGGGELFFGEGSRLTVL.

Only a few counts were recorded for this clone. CDR3 protein: CASSPAGRVNEQYF. DNA for the CDR3: TGTGCCAGCAGCCCGGCGGGGAGGGTTAACGAGCAGTACTTC. The chain employs TRBV5-6 and TRBJ2-7; TRBD2 agrees at 7 bases. There are 14 residues in the CDR3. J was trimmed by 5 bases and V by 4 bases; bases with no gene match: 9. Germline V gene sequence: CDR1 SGHDT, CDR2 YYEEEE.

The DNA of the CDR3 is TGTGCCAGCAGGTCCGGCAGAGGTAGCTCCTATAATTCACCCCTCCACTTT. Protein: CASRSGRGSSYNSPLHF. The J gene is TRBJ1-6, the V gene TRBV2; no firm D call. Trimming stripped 6 bases from V and 0 bases from J, with 15 bases between. Germline assignment: CDR1 SNHLY and CDR2 FYNNEI. There are 17 residues in the CDR3.

This chain joins TRBV27 and TRBJ1-1; TRBD1 matches at 8 bases. V gave up 2 bases and J gave up 7 bases; unmatched junction bases: 9. Germline values: CDR1 MNHEY, CDR2 SMNVEV (reference sequence). The CDR3 is 15 amino acids. The CDR3 DNA is TGTGCCAGCAGTTTAGGGTGGACAGGGATTGATGAAGCTTTCTTT. This sequence encodes CASSLGWTGIDEAFF.

J is TRBJ2-7 and V is TRBV30; tentative D call: TRBD1 (5 bases). Trimming stripped 1 base from V and 10 bases from J, with 17 bases between. The germline V gene has CDR1 GTSNPN and CDR2 SVGIG (reference sequence). The CDR3 covers 13 residues. CDR3 in DNA: TGTGCCTGGAGTGGGTCCTGGGGCGATGGACAGTACTTC. Amino acids: CAWSGSWGDGQYF.

The J gene is TRBJ2-5, the V gene TRBV30, with D possibly being TRBD2 (6 bases). V was pared by 3 bases and J by 5 bases, with 13 bases between. The germline CDR1 and CDR2 sequences are GTSNPN and SVGIG (reference sequence). CDR3 length: 13 amino acids. The CDR3 reads CAWRKTSTETQYF. Written as DNA, the CDR3 is TGTGCCTGGAGGAAGACTAGTACGGAGACCCAGTACTTC.

This chain joins TRBV30 and TRBJ1-6, with 8 bases lining up with TRBD1. Germline CDR1 is GTSNPN and CDR2 is SVGIG (reference sequence). J was trimmed by 10 bases and V by 4 bases; bases with no gene match: 12. This CDR3 is built from 15 residues. Here the CDR3 reads CAWTPGGTGLSPLHF. The CDR3 nucleotides read TGTGCCTGGACCCCGGGAGGGACAGGTCTCTCACCCCTCCACTTT.

This rearrangement joins TRBV18 to TRBJ1-2; D is perhaps TRBD1 (5 bases). Germline V lookup: CDR1 KGHSH, CDR2 LQKENI. V dropped 2 bases and J dropped 7 bases, with 14 bases sitting between them. The CDR3 has 14 residues. CDR3: CASSPISPGLGYTF. The DNA of the CDR3 is TGTGCCAGCTCACCAATTAGCCCGGGGCTTGGCTACACCTTC.